This T cell receptor beta chain appears in the sequencing data of a study of cytomegalovirus exposure and HLA in healthy donors. The CDR3 has 17 residues. Trimming took 3 bases from V and 9 from J, leaving 21 bases between them. CDR1 LNHDA and CDR2 SQIVND come from the germline V gene (reference sequence). Both 60 Vbeta primers and 13 Jbeta primers went into the PCR. Assay used: immunoSEQ multiplex PCR; TCRdb lists only in-frame clones, some missing. The repertoire holds 200,000 or so clones, 65% to 85% seen once, with nearly 3% in the top ten. Sequenced: PBMCs. The V gene is TRBV19, the J gene TRBJ1-6; perhaps TRBD1 as D (6 bases). The clonotype comes from a woman aged 30 to 39 in good health and CMV-seronegative. The CDR3, as DNA: TGTGCCAGTAGTATCAGACCGGGACAACTAACAGGTTCACCCCTCCACTTT. It yields the protein CASSIRPGQLTGSPLHF.